Here is one T cell receptor (beta chain) with its context. Its antigen is currently not known. There are no base qualities to consult, and no much larger clone falls within one base. The cohort comprised under 700 healthy bone marrow donors. All cohort members were sampled while nominally healthy, although unrecorded immune exposures were likely present. The donor tested CMV seronegative and was one of the 352 seronegative cohort members. A peripheral blood sample was provided by each donor, and peripheral blood mononuclear cells were used for TCR beta sequencing. The Qiagen DNeasy Blood Extraction Kit was used to extract genomic DNA from the blood cell samples. Library creation used the immunoSEQ multiplex PCR assay. A mixture of 60 forward primers for TCR Vbeta segments and 13 reverse primers for TCR Jbeta segments was used in the multiplex PCR. A multiplex PCR assay on genomic DNA amplified the CDR3 region of rearranged TCR beta genes. The Illumina HiSeq System was used to sequence the amplified TCR beta libraries as 87-base-pair reads. Concerning the study's data processing: Across the 500 to 700 repertoires, a later analysis counted 80 million or so unique TCR beta chains, some 11 million of which were shared by at least two donors. Raw reads were error-corrected and collapsed into unique sequences with a nearest-neighbor algorithm that merged closely related sequences to remove PCR and sequencing errors. V, D and J gene segments were assigned by aligning CDR3 sequences to IMGT reference sequences. For a sequence to be retained, a match of at least six nucleotides to both a V gene segment and a J gene segment was required. A rearrangement counted as productive if the CDR3 had no stop codons and remained in frame with V and J, and every other rearrangement counted as non-productive. Following IMGT convention, CDR3 was defined as the stretch from the second conserved V-encoded cysteine to the conserved J-encoded phenylalanine. The earlier analysis of about 500 of the donors excluded sequences that lacked an unambiguous match to a single V gene segment. An earlier analysis of 587 of the donors classified V segments as functional when productive rearrangements were above 56.7% and as segregating when the standard deviation between donors was above 5%. A statistical classification framework was developed to diagnose cytomegalovirus status using the catalog of TCR beta chain sequences. In a later analysis, TCR nucleotide sequences were compared against IMGT/GENE-DB human TR gene sequences so that V and J genes could be assigned. A later analysis assigned CDR3 sequences and most-parsimonious VDJ recombination scenarios with the TCRdist pipeline. In a later analysis, each TCR beta chain was defined by its CDR3 amino acid sequence together with its V-gene family, and reads lacking a unique V-gene family were excluded. In a later analysis, around 600 highly shared, low-generation-probability nucleotide sequences were removed to address suspected cross-contamination and a sequencing artifact. In a later analysis, a clonal expansion index was calculated for each public chain from normalized within-repertoire ranks of inferred template counts. In a later analysis, generation probabilities were computed with a VDJ recombination model fitted to out-of-frame rearrangements, and the resulting probabilities were checked against IGoR. In a later analysis, hypergeometric tests were used to score TCR-TCR, TCR-HLA and TCR-CMV co-occurrence, with a repertoire-size bias correction applied to TCR pairs. To estimate false discovery rates, a later analysis permuted the HLA or CMV assignments 20 times. In a later analysis, co-occurring TCRs were grouped using DBSCAN, with TCRdist sequence similarity added in when clustering inside HLA-allele-positive subsets. Co-occurrence clustering excluded repertoires with fewer than 30,000 or more than 120,000 public chains, plus five with anomalous nucleotide sharing. TCRdb stores this immuneACCESS table with in-frame sequences only. Part of the clones is absent; in the studies checked, under half of the shortfall reflects unresolved V genes, and no reason is known for the rest. For V, J and clone size, that table is used; D and trimming come from the DNA. The sample table records around 130,000 clones; 65% to 90% of these occur just once. Of the sample, approximately 2.4% falls within the top ten clones.

This sample was included in a study of cytomegalovirus exposure and HLA in healthy donors (TCRdb year 2017). Study-level background: According to an earlier analysis of 587 of the donors, 150 million to 200 million T cells yielded roughly 100 million unique TCR beta sequences and about 280 Gb of sequence data. Every discovery cohort repertoire had been produced on one sequencing platform. Typing coverage differed by locus: A, B, C, DRB1 and DQB1 were typed in roughly 620-640 donors, DQA1 in approximately 520, DPA1 in some 600, and DPB1 in around 490. Across 398 genotyped donors of the cohort, an average of roughly 250,000 unique TCR beta nucleotide sequences per donor were sequenced, and about a sixth of those sequences were non-productive. The study combined high-throughput TCR immunosequencing, statistical association of individual TCRs with disease status, and machine learning to predict cytomegalovirus infection status. The study aimed to test whether cataloging public T cell receptors could reveal signatures of past pathogen exposure. A later analysis re-analyzed previously published TCR beta repertoires from 500 to 700 donors and added high-resolution HLA genotyping to study TCR occurrence patterns. Of the 398 genotyped donors, less than 90% were placed in the genetic ancestry cluster associated with self-reported Caucasian donors. HLA typing covered class I and class II loci at four-digit resolution. Donor age, sex, ethnicity and CMV serostatus were compiled together with the repertoire data. To decide whether each TCR beta V gene segment behaved as functional or pseudogenic, an earlier analysis of 587 of the donors relied on high-throughput TCR beta sequencing. In addition to the first cohort of 666 subjects, a separate validation cohort of 120 different subjects was used. The T cell repertoires of 700 or so subjects were profiled by immunosequencing and related to cytomegalovirus serostatus. Because of strong linkage in the cohort, four or five DR-DQ haplotypes were treated as single units for association and clustering. Rather than drawing on any new phenotypic data, the later analysis identified candidate immune exposures from TCR beta sequences and the way those sequences occurred across donors. A later genetic analysis took genome-wide SNP genotypes for about three fifths of the 666 donors and used that subset as a discovery cohort. An early release that covered about 600 HLA-typed donors contained around 330 gigabases of sequencing data and 80 million or so unique TCR sequences. Overall study outcomes, separate from this receptor: Broadly in line with IMGT annotations, most TCR beta V segments showed up in productive rearrangements about 87% or about 30% of the time in an earlier analysis of around 550 of the donors. Only TCR beta chains were sequenced in this cohort, and the absence of alpha or paired-chain data limited detectable features. In a later analysis, HLA-associated TCR beta chains were found to be more clonally expanded and to have lower generation probabilities than equally common non-associated chains. Presence/absence analyses assumed roughly uniform sequencing depth across donors, an assumption that may not hold. In a later analysis, TCR association rates were found to vary across HLA loci, with the most associated TCRs seen for DRB1 alleles and the fewest for HLA-C alleles. According to a later analysis, parvovirus B19, influenza, CMV and Epstein-Barr virus appeared linked to several top co-occurrence clusters. A further reported finding was that TCR beta sequences accurately predicted the HLA-A and HLA-B alleles for most subjects in the first cohort. In a later genetic analysis, fewer N-insertions in productive TCRs were reported among donors in an Asian-associated ancestry cluster than the roughly 700-donor mean. The study listed 150 to 200 TCR beta chains as associated with cytomegalovirus. When HLA alleles, especially DR and DQ, strongly co-occurred, attributing TCR associations to individual alleles was difficult. Approximately 18 rarely observed V segments, including chromosome 9 orphons, were excluded from the earlier analysis of about 610 of the donors because counts were too low. A later genetic analysis associated a missense DCLRE1C variant with V-gene and J-gene trimming of TCR beta chains, and an independent cohort replicated the association. A later analysis found that most CMV-associated TCR beta chains appeared HLA-restricted, with HLA associations seemingly driven largely by CMV exposure. According to the authors, the approach could potentially be generalized to other disease states and immunological phenotypes. A few of the identified cytomegalovirus-associated TCR beta chains were confirmed in vitro to be specific for cytomegalovirus antigens. The 87-base-pair reads could not distinguish some IMGT-functional V segments, including TRBV6-2 and TRBV6-3, so those segments were excluded. The only immune exposure information available for the cohort was CMV serostatus. A later analysis associated about 17,000 TCR beta sequences with specific HLA alleles at a false discovery rate of 0.05. Across donors, most TCR sequences were observed very rarely, whereas some public TCRs were present in many individuals. In both the original and validation cohorts, the classifier was reported to diagnose cytomegalovirus status with high specificity and sensitivity. Because some donors lacked HLA typing at each locus, the association tests relied only on the typed subset. Correlated functional status among segregating V segments might reflect linkage disequilibrium, but an unknown experimental factor could not be ruled out. A group of highly shared sequence variants was considered likely to be a technical artifact of the sequencing pipeline.

From the cysteine up to the phenylalanine, the CDR3 has a length of 16 residues. Solely the CDR3 DNA is kept, with 48 bases framed from the first base. Per the germline V gene (reference sequence), LNHDA is the CDR1 and SQIVND is the CDR2. V is cut by 4 bases and J by 4 bases, and the space between the germline ends is 19 bases. The sequencing input was PBMCs. The chain joins TRBV19 to TRBJ1-1, with no confidently assigned D gene. This clonotype originated in a man aged 50-59 years in good health and CMV-seronegative. The nucleotide sequence is TGTGCCAGTAGTAACCGGGGATCGGAGGGAAGCACTGAAGCTTTCTTT. Its coded protein is CASSNRGSEGSTEAFF. This CDR3, with the reference TRBV19 and TRBJ1-1 proteins standing in past its ends, gives the full variable domain DGGITQSPKYLFRKEGQNVTLSCEQNLNHDAMYWYRQDPGQGLRLIYYSQIVNDFQKGDIAEGYSVSREKKESFPLTVTSAQKNPTAFYLCASSNRGSEGSTEAFFGQGTRLTVV.